This T cell receptor beta chain was obtained from a study of blood T cell repertoires in COVID-19. At the level of the study: T cells, B-cell-depleted T cells, or PBMCs provided the cDNA or gDNA that served as material.

Authors' methods: Amplification with reference gene primers provided the estimates of nucleated cell counts. TCRdb's copy holds only in-frame clones and misses some; the assay was immunoSEQ multiplex PCR. V and J calls and clone size follow that table, whereas D and trimming were derived from the DNA. Of over 150,000 clones listed, around 84% are singletons. Germline trimming cut 6 bases from V and 8 bases from J; bases unmatched to any gene: 8. The CDR3 consists of 13 residues. The germline CDR1 and CDR2 sequences are MNHEY and SVGAGI. The V gene is TRBV6-5, the J gene TRBJ1-2, with TRBD1 matching over 8 bases. Specimen: peripheral blood. The origin of this receptor is a man of 80 years or more with acute or convalescent COVID-19. CDR3 loop: CASRSTGEGGYTF. Written as DNA, the CDR3 is TGTGCCAGCAGATCGACAGGGGAAGGCGGCTACACCTTC.